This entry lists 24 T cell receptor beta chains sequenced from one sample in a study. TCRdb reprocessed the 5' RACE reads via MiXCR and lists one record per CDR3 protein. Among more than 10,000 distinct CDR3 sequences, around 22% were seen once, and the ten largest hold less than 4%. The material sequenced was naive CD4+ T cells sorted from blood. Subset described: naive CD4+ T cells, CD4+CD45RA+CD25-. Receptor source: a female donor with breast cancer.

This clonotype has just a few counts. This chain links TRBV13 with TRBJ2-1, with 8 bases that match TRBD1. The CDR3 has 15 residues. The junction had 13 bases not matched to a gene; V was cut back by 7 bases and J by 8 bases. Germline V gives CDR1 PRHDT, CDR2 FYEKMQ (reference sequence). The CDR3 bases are TGTGCCAGCAACACCAGACAGGGGAGTTTCCATGAGCAGTTCTTC. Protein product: CASNTRQGSFHEQFF.

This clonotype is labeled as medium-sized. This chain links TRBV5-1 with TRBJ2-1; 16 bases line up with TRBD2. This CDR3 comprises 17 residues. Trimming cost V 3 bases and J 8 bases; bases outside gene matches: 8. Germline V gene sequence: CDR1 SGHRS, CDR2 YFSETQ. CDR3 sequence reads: CASSSGLAGGLRDEQFF. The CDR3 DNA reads TGCGCCAGCAGCTCGGGACTAGCGGGAGGGCTAAGGGATGAGCAGTTCTTC. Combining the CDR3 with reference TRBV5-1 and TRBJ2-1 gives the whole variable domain KAGVTQTPRYLIKTRGQQVTLSCSPISGHRSVSWYQQTPGQGLQFLFEYFSETQRNKGNFPGRFSGRQFSNSRSEMNVSTLELGDSALYLCASSSGLAGGLRDEQFFGPGTRLTVL.

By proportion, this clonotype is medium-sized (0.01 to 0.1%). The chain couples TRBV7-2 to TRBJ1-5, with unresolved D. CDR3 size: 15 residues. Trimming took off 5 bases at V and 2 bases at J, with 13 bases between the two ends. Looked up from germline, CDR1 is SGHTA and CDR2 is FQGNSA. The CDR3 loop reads CASSNWRGGNQPQHF. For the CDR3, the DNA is TGTGCCAGCAGCAATTGGCGTGGGGGCAATCAGCCCCAGCATTTT.

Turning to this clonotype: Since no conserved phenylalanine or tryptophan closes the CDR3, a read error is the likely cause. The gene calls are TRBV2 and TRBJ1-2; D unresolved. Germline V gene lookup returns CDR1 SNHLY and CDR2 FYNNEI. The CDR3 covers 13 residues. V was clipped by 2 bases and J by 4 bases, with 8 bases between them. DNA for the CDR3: TGTGCCAGCAGTGAACGGCAGCTCTATGGCTACACCTCC. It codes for CASSERQLYGYTS.

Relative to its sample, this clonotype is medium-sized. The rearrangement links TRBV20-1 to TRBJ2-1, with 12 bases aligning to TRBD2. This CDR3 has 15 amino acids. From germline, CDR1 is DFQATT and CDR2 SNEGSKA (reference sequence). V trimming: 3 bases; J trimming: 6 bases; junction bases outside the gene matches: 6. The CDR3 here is CSASKPSGRANEQFF. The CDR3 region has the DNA TGCAGTGCTAGCAAGCCTAGCGGGAGGGCCAATGAGCAGTTCTTC.

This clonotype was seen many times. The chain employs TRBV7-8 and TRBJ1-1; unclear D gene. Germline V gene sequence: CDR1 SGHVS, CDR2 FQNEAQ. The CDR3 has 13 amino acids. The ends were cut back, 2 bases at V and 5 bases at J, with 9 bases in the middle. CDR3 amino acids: CASSLSGDTEAFF. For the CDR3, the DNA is TGTGCCAGCAGCTTATCTGGGGATACTGAAGCTTTCTTT.

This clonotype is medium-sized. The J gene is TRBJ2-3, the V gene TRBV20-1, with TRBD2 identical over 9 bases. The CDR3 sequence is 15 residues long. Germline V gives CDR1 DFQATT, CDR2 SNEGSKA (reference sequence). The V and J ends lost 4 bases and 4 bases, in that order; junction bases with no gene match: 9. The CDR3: CSATRSGRAADTQYF. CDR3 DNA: TGCAGTGCTACCCGTAGCGGGAGAGCCGCAGATACGCAGTATTTT.

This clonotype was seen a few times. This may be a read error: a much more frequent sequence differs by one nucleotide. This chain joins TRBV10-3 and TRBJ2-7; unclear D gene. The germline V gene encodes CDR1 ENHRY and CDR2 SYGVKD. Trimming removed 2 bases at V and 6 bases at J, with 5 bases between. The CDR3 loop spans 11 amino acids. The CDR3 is CAISEKCEQYF. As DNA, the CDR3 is TGTGCCATCAGTGAGAAATGCGAGCAGTACTTC.

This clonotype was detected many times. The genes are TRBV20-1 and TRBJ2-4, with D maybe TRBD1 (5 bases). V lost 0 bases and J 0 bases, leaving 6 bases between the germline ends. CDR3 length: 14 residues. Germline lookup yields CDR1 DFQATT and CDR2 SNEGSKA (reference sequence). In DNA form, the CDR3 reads TGCAGTGCTAGAGAAGGGGAAGCCAAAAACATTCAGTACTTC. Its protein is CSAREGEAKNIQYF.

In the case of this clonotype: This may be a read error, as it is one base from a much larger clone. DNA of the CDR3: TGTGCCAGCAGTTGCTCTTTCGGGGGCACTGAAGCTTTCTTT. It is translated as CASSCSFGGTEAFF. The chain recombines TRBV6-5 with TRBJ1-1, with D possibly TRBD1 on 5 matching bases. Per the germline V gene, CDR1 is MNHEY and CDR2 is SVGAGI. The CDR3 is 14 amino acids. V lost 4 bases and J 4 bases, leaving 13 bases between the germline ends.

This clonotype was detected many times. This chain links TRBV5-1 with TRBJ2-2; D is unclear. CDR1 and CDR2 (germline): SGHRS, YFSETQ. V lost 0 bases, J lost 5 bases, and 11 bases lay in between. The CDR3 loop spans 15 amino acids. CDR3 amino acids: CASSLAALGTGELFF. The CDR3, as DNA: TGCGCCAGCAGCTTGGCGGCACTTGGGACCGGGGAGCTGTTTTTT.

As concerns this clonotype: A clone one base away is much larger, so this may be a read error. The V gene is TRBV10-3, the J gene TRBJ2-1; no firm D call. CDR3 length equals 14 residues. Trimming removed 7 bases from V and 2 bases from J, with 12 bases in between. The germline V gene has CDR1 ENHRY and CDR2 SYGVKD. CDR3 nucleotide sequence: TGTGCCATCAAGAGACACGGACCCTACAATGAGCAGTTCTTC. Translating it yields CAIKRHGPYNEQFF.

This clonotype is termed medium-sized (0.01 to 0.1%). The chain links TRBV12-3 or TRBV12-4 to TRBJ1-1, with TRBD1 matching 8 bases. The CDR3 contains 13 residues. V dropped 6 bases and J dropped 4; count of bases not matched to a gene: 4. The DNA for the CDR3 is TGTGCCAGCAGAAACACAGGGGGCACTGAAGCTTTCTTT. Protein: CASRNTGGTEAFF.

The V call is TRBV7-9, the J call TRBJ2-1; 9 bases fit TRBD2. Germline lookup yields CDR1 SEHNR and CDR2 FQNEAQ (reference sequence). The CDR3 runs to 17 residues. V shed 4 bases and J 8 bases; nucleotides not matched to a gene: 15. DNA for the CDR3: TGTGCCAGCAGCTCACTCCAAGCGGGAGGTCTGGGGGATGAGCAGTTCTTC. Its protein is CASSSLQAGGLGDEQFF.

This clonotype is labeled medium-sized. This CDR3 reads CASSLMGGVQETQYF. CDR3 nucleotide sequence: TGTGCCAGCAGCTTAATGGGAGGGGTCCAAGAGACCCAGTACTTC. V gene TRBV11-2 combines with J gene TRBJ2-5; 7 bases map to TRBD2. The CDR3 extends over 15 amino acids. Germline trimming cut 2 bases from V and 1 base from J; bases unmatched to any gene: 4. CDR1 is SGHAT, CDR2 FQNNGV, per germline.

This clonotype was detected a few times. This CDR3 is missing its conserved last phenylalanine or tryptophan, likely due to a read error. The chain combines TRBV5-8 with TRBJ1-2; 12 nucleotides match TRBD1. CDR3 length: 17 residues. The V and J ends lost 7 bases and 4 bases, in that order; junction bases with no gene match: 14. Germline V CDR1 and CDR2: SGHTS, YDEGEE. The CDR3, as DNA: TGTGCCAGCGCCAGCCCAGGGACAGGGGGCCGCTTCTATGGCTACACCCTC. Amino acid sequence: CASASPGTGGRFYGYTL.

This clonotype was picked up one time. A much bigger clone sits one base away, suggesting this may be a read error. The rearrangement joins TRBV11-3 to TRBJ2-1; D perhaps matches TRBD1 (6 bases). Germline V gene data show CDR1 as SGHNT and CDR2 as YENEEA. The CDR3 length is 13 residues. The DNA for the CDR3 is TGTGCCAGCAGCTTAGAGGGGGCCCATGAGCAGCTCTTC. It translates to CASSLEGAHEQLF. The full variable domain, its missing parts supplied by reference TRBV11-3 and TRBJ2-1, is EAGVVQSPRYKIIEKKQPVAFWCNPISGHNTLYWYLQNLGQGPELLIRYENEEAVDDSQLPKDRFSAERLKGVDSTLKIQPAELGDSAVYLCASSLEGAHEQLFGPGTRLTVL.

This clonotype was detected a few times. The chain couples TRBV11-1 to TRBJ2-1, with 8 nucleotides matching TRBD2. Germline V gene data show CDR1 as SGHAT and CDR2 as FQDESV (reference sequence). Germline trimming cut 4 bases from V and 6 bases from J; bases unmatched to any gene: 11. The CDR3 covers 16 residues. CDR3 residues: CASSSVRGGRPNEQFF. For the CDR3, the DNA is TGTGCCAGCAGCTCCGTTCGGGGGGGCAGGCCCAATGAGCAGTTCTTC.

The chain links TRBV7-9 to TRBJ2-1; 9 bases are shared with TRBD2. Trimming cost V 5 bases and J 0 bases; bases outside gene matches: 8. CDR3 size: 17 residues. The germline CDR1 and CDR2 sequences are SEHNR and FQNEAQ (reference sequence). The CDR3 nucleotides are TGTGCCAGCAGCACAAGGGGTAGCGGGAGCTCCTACAATGAGCAGTTCTTC. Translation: CASSTRGSGSSYNEQFF.

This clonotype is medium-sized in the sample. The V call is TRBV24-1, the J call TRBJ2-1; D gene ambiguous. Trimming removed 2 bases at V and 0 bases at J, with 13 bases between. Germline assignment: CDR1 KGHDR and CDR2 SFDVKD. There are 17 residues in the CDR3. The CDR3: CATSDSTTASSYNEQFF. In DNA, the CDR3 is TGTGCCACCAGTGATTCCACCACGGCGTCCTCCTACAATGAGCAGTTCTTC.

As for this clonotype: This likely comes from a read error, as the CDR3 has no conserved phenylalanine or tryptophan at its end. CDR3 DNA: TGTGCCAGCAGTTCCGCAGGGAGAGATGGCTACACCCTC. It specifies CASSSAGRDGYTL. V gene TRBV12-3 or TRBV12-4 combines with J gene TRBJ1-2; D perhaps matches TRBD1 (5 bases). Trimming shortened V by 4 bases and J by 6 bases, and 12 bases separated the two germline ends. This CDR3 is 13 amino acids long.

The CDR3 region is CSARDHSGGSYNEQFF. The CDR3 coding sequence is TGCAGTGCTAGAGATCACAGCGGGGGCTCCTACAATGAGCAGTTCTTC. This chain connects TRBV20-1 to TRBJ2-1, with 8 bases that match TRBD2. V shed 0 bases and J 0 bases; nucleotides not matched to a gene: 4. Germline loops: CDR1 DFQATT, CDR2 SNEGSKA (reference sequence). The CDR3 runs 16 residues.

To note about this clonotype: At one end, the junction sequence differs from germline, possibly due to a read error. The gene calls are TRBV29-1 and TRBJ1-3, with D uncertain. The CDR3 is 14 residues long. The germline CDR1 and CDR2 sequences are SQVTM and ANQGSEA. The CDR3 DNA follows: TGCAGCGTTGACAAGGACCGCTCTGCAAACACCATATATTTT. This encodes CSVDKDRSANTIYF.

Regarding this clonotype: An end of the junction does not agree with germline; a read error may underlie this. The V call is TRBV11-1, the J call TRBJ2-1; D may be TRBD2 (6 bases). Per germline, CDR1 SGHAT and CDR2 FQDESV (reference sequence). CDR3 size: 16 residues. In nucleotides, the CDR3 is TGTGCCAGCAGCCCTCGGACTAACCCCCATAGGAATGAGCAGCTCTTC. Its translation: CASSPRTNPHRNEQLF. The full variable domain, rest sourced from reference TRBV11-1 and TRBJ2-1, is EAEVAQSPRYKITEKSQAVAFWCDPISGHATLYWYRQILGQGPELLVQFQDESVVDDSQLPKDRFSAERLKGVDSTLKIQPAELGDSAMYLCASSPRTNPHRNEQLFGPGTRLTVL.